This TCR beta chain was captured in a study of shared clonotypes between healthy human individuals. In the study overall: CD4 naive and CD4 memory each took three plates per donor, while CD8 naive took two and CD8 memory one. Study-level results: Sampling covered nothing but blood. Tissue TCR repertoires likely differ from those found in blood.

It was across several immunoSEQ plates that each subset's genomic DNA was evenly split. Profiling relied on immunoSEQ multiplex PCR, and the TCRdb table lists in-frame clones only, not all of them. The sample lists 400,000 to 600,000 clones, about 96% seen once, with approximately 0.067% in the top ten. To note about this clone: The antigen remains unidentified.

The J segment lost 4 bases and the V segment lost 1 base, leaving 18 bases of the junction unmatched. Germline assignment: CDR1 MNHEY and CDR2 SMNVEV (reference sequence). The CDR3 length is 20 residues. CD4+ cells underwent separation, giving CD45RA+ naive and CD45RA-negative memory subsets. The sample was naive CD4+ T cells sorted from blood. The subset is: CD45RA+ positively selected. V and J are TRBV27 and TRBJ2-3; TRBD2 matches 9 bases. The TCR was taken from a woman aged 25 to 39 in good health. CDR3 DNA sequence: TGTGCCAGCAGTTTATTTTCTCTGGGGACTAGCCAATGGGGCCCAGATACGCAGTATTTT. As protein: CASSLFSLGTSQWGPDTQYF.